The entry below gives a single T cell receptor beta chain sequence along with its context. Its antigen is as yet unknown. Relapse after autologous stem cell transplantation occurred in every patient, and brentuximab vedotin exposure varied. Clones were read by immunoSEQ multiplex PCR, and TCRdb kept only the in-frame ones, dropping some. The sample includes some 40,000 clones, 76% of them seen just once. This sample was included in a study of PD-1 blockade in classical Hodgkin lymphoma. Study-level results: Compared with healthy donors, newly diagnosed patients reportedly showed lower baseline TCR diversity. The repertoire differences lack a defined cause, possibly disease activity or prior therapy. Patients newly diagnosed and complete responders had comparable baseline diversity.

The specimen comprised peripheral blood mononuclear cells (PBMCs), sampled at baseline. The TCR comes from a human donor with classical Hodgkin lymphoma.

The chain's CDR3 is CASSPSAGGYNEQFF. The CDR3 DNA follows: TGTGCCAGCTCCCCTTCGGCGGGAGGTTACAATGAGCAGTTCTTC. The chain links TRBV18 to TRBJ2-1, with TRBD2 identical over 8 bases. The V gene end was trimmed by 6 bases and the J gene end by 4 bases; junction bases not matched to a gene: 8. CDR3 size: 15 residues. The germline V gene encodes CDR1 KGHSH and CDR2 LQKENI.